These T cell receptor beta chains were read from a single sample in a study of shared clonotypes between healthy human individuals. Sequencing was performed with immunoSEQ multiplex PCR; in TCRdb, only in-frame clones are kept and a portion is missing. There are roughly 2.6 million clones in the sample; 85% to 95% occur only once, and 0.13% to 0.15% lies in the top ten. Input material: naive CD4+ T cells sorted from blood. These receptors all stem from a man younger than 35 in good health. CDR3s include the opening cysteine and the closing phenylalanine or tryptophan. Each record gives: CDR3 protein, CDR3 DNA, V gene, D gene, clone size, J gene. The D gene is left open where the match is weak. Rows may omit the clone size; those that give it use once, few, many or a size class.

CASSFGQRTNEKLFF | TGTGCCAGCAGCTTCGGACAGCGGACTAATGAAAAACTGTTTTTT | TRBV11-2 | - | few | TRBJ1-4
CASSLKGTDTQYF | TGCGCCAGCAGCTTGAAGGGCACAGATACGCAGTATTTT | TRBV5-1 | - | - | TRBJ2-3
CASSQVGRGQGNTEAFF | TGCGCCAGCAGCCAAGTAGGCCGTGGACAGGGGAACACTGAAGCTTTCTTT | TRBV4-1 | TRBD1 | - | TRBJ1-1
CASSVALQNYGYTF | TGTGCCAGCAGCGTAGCTCTACAGAACTATGGCTACACCTTC | TRBV9 | - | once | TRBJ1-2
CAWKGDSHGYTF | TGTGCCTGGAAAGGGGATAGCCATGGCTACACCTTC | TRBV30 | - | - | TRBJ1-2
CASSLDNTQYF | TGCGCCAGCAGCTTGGATAATACGCAGTATTTT | TRBV5-1 | - | once | TRBJ2-3
CASSGIRGSRADTQYF | TGTGCCAGCAGCGGGATTCGAGGGAGCAGGGCAGATACGCAGTATTTT | TRBV14 | - | - | TRBJ2-3
CASSLIGNEKLFF | TGTGCCAGCAGCTTAATTGGTAATGAAAAACTGTTTTTT | TRBV7-9 | - | - | TRBJ1-4
CASSSDSLSSYNSPLHF | TGTGCCAGCAGCTCGGACAGCCTTAGCTCCTATAATTCACCCCTCCACTTT | TRBV5-4 | - | - | TRBJ1-6
CASSETGVRSPLHF | TGTGCCAGCAGCGAAACAGGGGTGAGGTCACCCCTCCACTTT | TRBV6-4 | TRBD1 | few | TRBJ1-6
CASRLGAGVSGELFF | TGTGCCAGTAGGTTAGGGGCGGGGGTCAGCGGGGAGCTGTTTTTT | TRBV19 | TRBD2 | - | TRBJ2-2
CASRGQGGGYGYTF | TGTGCCAGCAGGGGTCAAGGGGGCGGCTATGGCTACACCTTC | TRBV5-4 | TRBD1 | once | TRBJ1-2
CASSFGNGIYGYTF | - | TRBV28 | - | - | TRBJ1-2
CASSMYGVSSGNTIYF | TGTGCCAGTAGTATGTACGGGGTGAGCTCTGGAAACACCATATATTTT | TRBV19 | - | - | TRBJ1-3
CASSTQGARVEQYF | TGTGCCAGCAGCACACAGGGCGCCCGTGTGGAGCAGTACTTC | TRBV11-2 | - | - | TRBJ2-7
CASSVGASGRLLEQYF | TGTGCCAGCAGCGTAGGGGCTAGCGGGAGGCTCCTTGAGCAGTACTTC | TRBV9 | TRBD2 | - | TRBJ2-7
CASSSGRGERF | TGTGCCAGCAGTTCTGGACGGGGCGAGCGGTTC | TRBV6-5 | - | - | TRBJ2-7
CASTRGTEKLFF | TGTGCCAGCACCAGGGGTACTGAAAAACTGTTTTTT | TRBV6-6 | - | once | TRBJ1-4